This T cell receptor (beta chain) was retrieved from a study of blood T cell repertoires in COVID-19. V gave up 1 base and J gave up 2 bases; unmatched junction bases: 8. The CDR3 has 17 amino acids. In germline, CDR1 is SEHNR, CDR2 FQNEAQ (reference sequence). Sequencing used immunoSEQ multiplex PCR; TCRdb keeps in-frame clones, though not all of them. The sample lists more than 90,000 clones, more than 75% seen once, with 7% to 9% in the top ten. This TCR was sampled from a man aged 65 to 79 with acute or convalescent COVID-19. The rearrangement links TRBV7-9 to TRBJ2-3; 8 nucleotides match TRBD1. Sequenced input: peripheral blood. The CDR3 region is CASSLVFGQGATDTQYF. In DNA, the CDR3 is TGTGCCAGCAGCTTAGTATTTGGACAGGGCGCCACAGATACGCAGTATTTT.